This T cell receptor beta chain was observed in a study of cytomegalovirus exposure and HLA in healthy donors. Study in general: Assignment to the Caucasian-associated ancestry cluster applied to more than 75% of the approximately 400 genotyped donors. Findings and limits, study-wide: Cytomegalovirus-associated status was assigned to 150 to 200 TCR beta chains. Later on, an analysis tied around 17,000 TCR beta sequences to HLA alleles at 0.05 false discovery rate.

As regards this clone: Its antigen is unidentified.

The junction had 13 bases not matched to a gene; V was cut back by 1 base and J by 6 bases. The CDR3 extends over 17 amino acids. Germline V lookup: CDR1 SGHNT, CDR2 YENEEA. Primers included in the PCR were 60 Vbeta and 13 Jbeta primers. TCRdb's table, derived via immunoSEQ multiplex PCR, lists solely in-frame clones and lacks some. Of about 150,000 clones listed, approximately 75% are singletons. The rearrangement links TRBV11-3 to TRBJ2-5; TRBD2 agrees at 8 bases. Sequencing input: PBMCs. The receptor was isolated from a man between 18 and 29 years old in good health and CMV-seronegative. CDR3 protein: CASSLGGARGAGKTQYF. CDR3 nucleotides: TGTGCCAGCAGCTTAGGAGGGGCGCGGGGGGCCGGGAAGACCCAGTACTTC.